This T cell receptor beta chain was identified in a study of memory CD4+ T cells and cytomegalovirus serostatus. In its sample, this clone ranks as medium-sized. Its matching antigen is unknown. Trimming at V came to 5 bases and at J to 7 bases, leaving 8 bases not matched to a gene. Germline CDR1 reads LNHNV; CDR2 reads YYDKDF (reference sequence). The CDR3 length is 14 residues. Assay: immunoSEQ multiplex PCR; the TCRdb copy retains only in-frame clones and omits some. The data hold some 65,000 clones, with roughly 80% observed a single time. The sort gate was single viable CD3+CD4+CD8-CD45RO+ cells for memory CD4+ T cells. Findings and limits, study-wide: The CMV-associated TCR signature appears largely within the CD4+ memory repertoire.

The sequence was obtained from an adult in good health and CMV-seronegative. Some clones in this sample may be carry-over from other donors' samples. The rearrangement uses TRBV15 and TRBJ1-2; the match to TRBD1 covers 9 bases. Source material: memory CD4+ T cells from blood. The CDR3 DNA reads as TGTGCCACCAGCGGACCGGGACAGGGATTTGGCTACACCTTC. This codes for CATSGPGQGFGYTF.